A selection of T cell receptor beta chains follows, all from one sample in a study of OX40 agonist ivuxolimab in advanced cancers. The assay was immunoSEQ multiplex PCR, and TCRdb's table has in-frame clones only and misses some. The sample consists of around 86,000 clones, 84% of them appearing once. The sample here was CD4+ or CD8+ T cells sorted from blood, taken in a trial of the OX40 agonist ivuxolimab. The receptors come from an adult with an advanced solid tumor such as melanoma, head and neck, liver or kidney cancer. Each CDR3 is given with its conserved first and last residue. The order of the fields is J gene, clone size, D gene, V gene, CDR3 DNA, CDR3 protein. The D gene is left open where the match is weak. Clone sizes are given selectively: once, few, many, or a class where the clone is expanded.

>TRBJ2-3|NA|NA|TRBV6-6
TGTGCCAGCATGCCGGAAGGAGATACGCAGTATTTT
CASMPEGDTQYF
>TRBJ1-1|few|NA|TRBV2
TGTGCCAGCGCTACGGGACATACAGATGAAGCTTTCTTT
CASATGHTDEAFF
>TRBJ2-2|NA|NA|TRBV7-3
TGTGCCAGCAGCTTAAGGGGGCTGAACACCGGGGAGCTGTTTTTT
CASSLRGLNTGELFF
>TRBJ1-3|NA|TRBD1|TRBV6-1
TGTGCCAGCAGTGGCGGACAGGGTCGAAACACCATATATTTT
CASSGGQGRNTIYF
>TRBJ1-2|NA|NA|TRBV5-1
TGCGCCAGCAGCTCCCCGGACACGAACTATGGCTACACCTTC
CASSSPDTNYGYTF
>TRBJ2-5|NA|NA|TRBV7-2
TGTGCCAGCAGCTTAGATCAGACCGGCGGGACCCAGTACTTC
CASSLDQTGGTQYF
>TRBJ2-2|once|NA|TRBV30
TGTGCCTGGAGTGGCATAGGGCAGGGAGCGACCGGGGAGCTGTTTTTT
CAWSGIGQGATGELFF
>TRBJ2-3|NA|NA|TRBV19
TGTGCCAGTAGAGGCGGGGGCAACACAGATACGCAGTATTTT
CASRGGGNTDTQYF
>TRBJ1-1|NA|TRBD1|TRBV19
TGTGCCAGTAGTATCCCTATTCAGTCGGGACAGGAGTCCAAGTATGAAGCTTTCTTT
CASSIPIQSGQESKYEAFF
>TRBJ2-7|NA|TRBD1|TRBV7-9
TGTGCCAGCAGCTTCGGGACAGCAACCTACGAGCAGTACTTC
CASSFGTATYEQYF
>TRBJ2-3|NA|TRBD2|TRBV19
TGTGCCAGTAGTATGGGGACTAGGACCACAGATACGCAGTATTTT
CASSMGTRTTDTQYF
>TRBJ1-4|NA|TRBD1|TRBV5-8
TGTGCCAGCAGCTTAACAGGGGGCGGTGGTGAAAAACTGTTTTTT
CASSLTGGGGEKLFF
>TRBJ1-3|NA|NA|TRBV28
TGTGCCAGCAGTTCCGCGGCTGGAAACACCATATATTTT
CASSSAAGNTIYF
>TRBJ2-7|NA|NA|TRBV28
TGTGCCACTGAGCCTTCGGGGTTCTCCTACGAGCAGTACTTC
CATEPSGFSYEQYF
>TRBJ2-3|NA|NA|TRBV6-1
TGTGCCAGCAGTGGGGTCAGCTCAGATACGCAGTATTTT
CASSGVSSDTQYF
>TRBJ1-3|once|NA|TRBV27
TGTGCCAGGACGACAGAAACTACTGGAAACACCATATATTTT
CARTTETTGNTIYF
>TRBJ1-1|NA|NA|TRBV28
TGTGCCAGCAGCTCTCCGACACGGCTAATTTTGGGCACTGAAGCTTTCTTT
CASSSPTRLILGTEAFF
>TRBJ2-4|few|NA|TRBV29-1
TGCAGCGTGTACGAAGGGTCCAAAAACATTCAGTACTTC
CSVYEGSKNIQYF
>TRBJ2-3|NA|TRBD2|TRBV18
TGTGCCAGCTCACCACCGGGGGTAGCGGGGGGCACAGATACGCAGTATTTT
CASSPPGVAGGTDTQYF
>TRBJ1-2|NA|NA|TRBV11-2
TGTGCCAGCAGCTTAGTAGGGACGGACTATGGCTACACCTTC
CASSLVGTDYGYTF
>TRBJ2-3|NA|NA|TRBV5-1
TGCGCCAGCAGTCCCGCAGGGGATCCGACAGATACGCAGTATTTT
CASSPAGDPTDTQYF
>TRBJ1-6|NA|NA|TRBV7-2
TGTGCCAGCAGCCCCCGGGCCTATAATTCACCCCTCCACTTT
CASSPRAYNSPLHF
>TRBJ2-5|NA|NA|TRBV12-5
TGTGCTAGTGGTCCCGGGACCCCCGGCGAGACCCAGTACTTC
CASGPGTPGETQYF
>TRBJ1-5|NA|NA|TRBV28
TGTGCCAGCTCTCGGGATTGGGGTCAGCCCCAGCATTTT
CASSRDWGQPQHF
>TRBJ1-1|NA|NA|TRBV5-1
TGCGCCAGCAGCATAGGGACACCGAACACTGAAGCTTTCTTT
CASSIGTPNTEAFF
>TRBJ2-3|NA|NA|TRBV19
TGTGCCAGTAGTCGATGGACCAGAGATACGCAGTATTTT
CASSRWTRDTQYF
>TRBJ1-5|NA|TRBD1|TRBV2
TGTGCCAGCAGTGAAGGACAGGGGGGATTTCAGCCCCAGCATTTT
CASSEGQGGFQPQHF
>TRBJ2-3|NA|NA|TRBV5-4
TGTGCCAGCAGCTTTTCCGCCCAGGGAGAAACAGATACGCAGTATTTT
CASSFSAQGETDTQYF
>TRBJ1-1|NA|TRBD1|TRBV5-1
TGCGCCAGCAGCAATACAGGGGGGAACACTGAAGCTTTCTTT
CASSNTGGNTEAFF
>TRBJ1-6|NA|NA|TRBV19
TGTGCCAGTAGTATAGATGGCCCCGGGGGGACACCCCTCCACTTT
CASSIDGPGGTPLHF
>TRBJ1-1|NA|NA|TRBV7-2
TGTGCCAGCAGCTTACCCGGGGACTGGGCTTTCTTT
CASSLPGDWAFF
>TRBJ2-7|NA|TRBD1|TRBV28
TGTGCCAGCAGTACATTGGACAGGCCCTACGAGCAGTACTTC
CASSTLDRPYEQYF
>TRBJ2-3|NA|TRBD1|TRBV25-1
TGTGCCAGCGGGTTCGGGACAGGGACAGATACGCAGTATTTT
CASGFGTGTDTQYF
>TRBJ2-1|NA|NA|TRBV19
TGTGCCAGTAGTAGGAGCCTAGGGGCCTCCTACAATGAGCAGTTCTTC
CASSRSLGASYNEQFF
>TRBJ2-1|NA|TRBD2|TRBV7-2
TGTGCCAGCAGCTTAGTGGCGGGGGGGCCGAGAAATGAGCAGTTCTTC
CASSLVAGGPRNEQFF
>TRBJ1-5|NA|NA|TRBV7-8
TGTGCCAGCAGCTTAGCGAGACAGAATCAGCCCCAGCATTTT
CASSLARQNQPQHF
>TRBJ1-5|NA|NA|TRBV7-2
TGTGCCAGCAGCGCAACAGGTCAGATCAATCAGCCCCAGCATTTT
CASSATGQINQPQHF
>TRBJ2-3|NA|NA|TRBV28
TGTGCCAGCAGCTCCCCGGGGGTAGAGCAGTATTTT
CASSSPGVEQYF
>TRBJ2-2|once|NA|TRBV15
TGTGCCACCAGCAGAGGAGGGGGGTCCACCGGGGAGCTGTTTTTT
CATSRGGGSTGELFF
>TRBJ2-5|once|NA|TRBV10-3
TGTGCCACCTTGCCCAGACTAAAAGAGACCCAGTACTTC
CATLPRLKETQYF
>TRBJ2-3|NA|TRBD2|TRBV27
TGTGCCAGCAGTTTACTAGCGGGGGGAACGGGCGTTACGCAGTATTTT
CASSLLAGGTGVTQYF